The 22 T cell receptor beta chains in this list originate from one sample, sequenced in a study of T cells in Graves' hyperthyroidism and ophthalmopathy. From RNA transcripts, TCR beta CDR3 regions were amplified. First-round RT-PCR targeting the TCR CDR3 was performed with the HTBI primer set. TCRdb redid the calling of the multiplex PCR reads with MiXCR, one entry per CDR3 protein. Here the sample spans 800,000 or so distinct CDR3 sequences, over 35% being singletons. The sample taken for sequencing was blood. The receptors were sampled from a man aged 18 to 30 with Graves' hyperthyroidism.

On this clonotype itself: Germline is not matched at one junction end, which may reflect a read error. The rearrangement joins TRBV12-3 or TRBV12-4 to TRBJ1-2; D uncertain. CDR3 length equals 12 residues. The CDR3 here is CASRLKTYGYTF. For the CDR3, the DNA is TGTGCCAGCCGTTTGAAAACCTATGGCTACACCTTC.

The CDR3 DNA reads as TGTGCCAGCAGCCCTTCTCCGGGCCCCTCAGAGACCCAGTACTTC. This translates into CASSPSPGPSETQYF. The chain combines TRBV7-3 with TRBJ2-5; D is unresolved. This CDR3 is 15 amino acids long. Per the germline V gene, CDR1 is SGHTA and CDR2 is FQGTGA. V gave up 5 bases and J gave up 4 bases, with 17 bases separating them.

This chain joins TRBV29-1 and TRBJ1-1; D is unresolved. Germline V CDR1 and CDR2: SQVTM, ANQGSEA. V lost 3 bases and J lost 3, with 8 bases in between. The CDR3 consists of 12 residues. The CDR3, as DNA: TGCAGCGTTGATCCGGCCTACACTGAAGCTTTCTTT. It is translated as CSVDPAYTEAFF.

This clonotype was counted many times. The chain is built from TRBV7-2 and TRBJ1-1; 7 bases align to TRBD1. This CDR3 is 15 amino acids long. V dropped 5 bases and J dropped 1; count of bases not matched to a gene: 7. From germline, CDR1 is SGHTA and CDR2 FQGNSA. CDR3 sequence reads: CASSTTGVGNTEAFF. The DNA for the CDR3 is TGTGCCAGCAGCACCACAGGGGTAGGGAACACTGAAGCTTTCTTT. The variable domain in full, with the rest retrieved from reference TRBV7-2 and TRBJ1-1, is GAGVSQSPSNKVTEKGKDVELRCDPISGHTALYWYRQSLGQGLEFLIYFQGNSAPDKSGLPSDRFSAERTGGSVSTLTIQRTQQEDSAVYLCASSTTGVGNTEAFFGQGTRLTVV.

This clonotype has a handful of counts. The V call is TRBV6-1, the J call TRBJ2-2; 7 positions match TRBD2. The V gene end was trimmed by 8 bases and the J gene end by 0 bases; junction bases not matched to a gene: 3. CDR1 MNHNS and CDR2 SASEGT come from the germline V gene. The length of the CDR3 is 14 residues. The CDR3 DNA is TGTGCCAGCTGGACTAGTTCGAACACCGGGGAGCTGTTTTTT. It is translated as CASWTSSNTGELFF.

V gene TRBV20-1 combines with J gene TRBJ1-1; maybe TRBD1 (6 bases). Trimming removed 8 bases at V and 1 base at J, with 8 bases between. CDR1 DFQATT and CDR2 SNEGSKA come from the germline V gene (reference sequence). The CDR3 has 11 amino acids. Here the CDR3 DNA reads TGCAGTTTACAGGGGAACACTGAAGCTTTCTTT. Translating gives CSLQGNTEAFF.

This clonotype was recorded at least ten times. This chain joins TRBV7-8 and TRBJ1-6; 8 nucleotides line up with TRBD1. Germline V lookup: CDR1 SGHVS, CDR2 FQNEAQ. V lost 4 bases and J lost 1; bases outside the gene matches: 6. The CDR3 is 17 amino acids. CDR3 coding DNA: TGTGCCAGCAGCTCCCGGACAGGGAGGTCCTATAATTCACCCCTCCACTTT. This encodes CASSSRTGRSYNSPLHF.

Regarding this clonotype: This may come from a read error, since a much larger clone is one base off. This sequence joins TRBV10-3 and TRBJ2-5, with D tentatively TRBD1 (5 bases). Germline V CDR1 and CDR2: ENHRY, SYGVKD. The CDR3 spans 15 residues. This chain's CDR3 is CAVSDPDSPAETQYF. The CDR3 DNA reads as TGTGCCGTCAGTGACCCCGACAGCCCCGCGGAGACCCAGTACTTC.

The chain joins TRBV9 to TRBJ2-5; D unresolved. The V gene lost 1 base and the J gene lost 4 bases, with 14 bases spanning the gap. The germline gives CDR1 SGDLS, CDR2 YYNGEE. CDR3 length: 15 residues. The CDR3 DNA is TGTGCCAGCAGCGTAAATACGGCCGTAGGAGAGACCCAGTACTTC. This translates into CASSVNTAVGETQYF.

This clonotype was found many times. The J gene is TRBJ1-5, the V gene TRBV29-1, with D unclear. The germline V gene encodes CDR1 SQVTM and CDR2 ANQGSEA. CDR3 length: 13 residues. The V end lost 4 bases, the J end lost 4 bases, and 11 bases lay between the germline ends. In DNA form, the CDR3 reads TGCAGCGTTGCACCCTTTCCGAATCAGCCCCAGCATTTT. Its protein is CSVAPFPNQPQHF.

DNA of the CDR3: TGTGCCAGCACCCCCGGGCAGGGGGACACCGGGGAGCTGTTTTTT. This gives the protein CASTPGQGDTGELFF. The chain recombines TRBV12-3 or TRBV12-4 with TRBJ2-2; 7 nucleotides match TRBD1. V gave up 7 bases and J gave up 3 bases; unmatched junction bases: 8. The CDR3 has 15 amino acids.

The chain combines TRBV7-9 with TRBJ2-2; no definite D call. Trimming shortened V by 3 bases and J by 1 base, and 9 bases separated the two germline ends. The CDR3 spans 15 residues. Germline V gives CDR1 SEHNR, CDR2 FQNEAQ (reference sequence). The CDR3 DNA reads as TGTGCCAGCAGCTTGCGATGGGAGAACACCGGGGAGCTGTTTTTT. Protein sequence: CASSLRWENTGELFF.

A remark on this clonotype: A read error may account for a junction end that differs from germline. The V gene is TRBV10-2, the J gene TRBJ2-2, with 8 bases matching TRBD1. There are 13 residues in the CDR3. CDR1 is WSHSY, CDR2 SAAADI, per germline. CDR3 sequence: CASRGQAPGELFF. The CDR3 DNA sequence: TGTGCCAGCAGGGGACAGGCGCCCGGGGAGCTGTTTTTT.

The chain uses TRBV6-6 and TRBJ2-7; a possible D gene is TRBD1 (5 bases). This CDR3 spans 13 amino acids. Germline CDR1 MNHNY, CDR2 SVGAGI (reference sequence). Deletions cut 8 bases from V and 2 bases from J, with 13 bases between. CDR3 DNA: TGTGCCAGCCAGGTTGGGGCTACCTACGAGCAGTACTTC. It codes for CASQVGATYEQYF.

This clonotype was detected many times. The chain uses TRBV10-3 and TRBJ1-1, with a tentative D call TRBD1 (6 bases). Trimming removed 0 bases from V and 5 bases from J, with 13 bases in between. The CDR3 runs to 15 residues. Germline V lookup: CDR1 ENHRY, CDR2 SYGVKD. In DNA, the CDR3 is TGTGCCATCAGTGAGTCGGGGGCACAGGGAACTGAAGCTTTCTTT. This encodes CAISESGAQGTEAFF.

This clonotype was counted a few times. V usage is TRBV29-1 and J usage is TRBJ2-7; 16 bases map to TRBD2. Trimming removed 7 bases from V and 3 bases from J; junction bases left unmatched: 9. The CDR3 consists of 16 residues. Looked up from germline, CDR1 is SQVTM and CDR2 is ANQGSEA. CDR3 region: CSASGTSGRAFYEQYF. CDR3 DNA sequence: TGCAGCGCCTCCGGGACTAGCGGGAGGGCCTTCTACGAGCAGTACTTC.

The gene calls are TRBV10-3 and TRBJ1-5; a possible D gene is TRBD1 (5 bases). This CDR3 region has 13 residues. V lost 6 bases, J lost 9 bases, and 15 bases lay in between. CDR1 and CDR2 from the germline V gene are ENHRY and SYGVKD. DNA of the CDR3: TGTGCCATCAGCCGGGACGGACCTGGGCCCCAGCATTTT. This encodes CAISRDGPGPQHF.

The chain combines TRBV4-1 with TRBJ2-7; D is possibly TRBD1 or TRBD2 (5 bases each). Germline V gene data show CDR1 as MGHRA and CDR2 as YSYEKL. Trimming pared 3 bases from V and 2 bases from J, leaving 14 bases between. This CDR3 has 15 amino acids. CDR3 in amino acids: CASSHGKGTPYEQYF. CDR3 DNA: TGCGCCAGCAGCCACGGGAAAGGGACCCCCTACGAGCAGTACTTC.

CDR3 amino acids: CASSLQGPINYGYTF. CDR3 DNA sequence: TGTGCCAGCAGCTTACAGGGCCCTATTAACTATGGCTACACCTTC. The chain employs TRBV7-3 and TRBJ1-2; perhaps TRBD1 as D (5 bases). This CDR3 is 15 amino acids long. CDR1 and CDR2 (germline): SGHTA, FQGTGA. V gave up 2 bases and J gave up 1 base, with 11 bases separating them.

This clonotype was recorded many times. The chain has TRBV9 and TRBJ2-5, with D possibly being TRBD2 (6 bases). The CDR3 runs 17 residues. Germline V lookup: CDR1 SGDLS, CDR2 YYNGEE. Between the trimmed V and J ends, which lost 3 bases and 4 bases, there was a span of 22 bases. The CDR3 nucleotides read TGTGCCAGCAGCGGGGACTCACTGCCCTATGAGCGAGAGACCCAGTACTTC. Amino acid sequence: CASSGDSLPYERETQYF. Using reference TRBV9 and TRBJ2-5 for the parts outside the CDR3, the full variable domain is DSGVTQTPKHLITATGQRVTLRCSPRSGDLSVYWYQQSLDQGLQFLIQYYNGEERAKGNILERFSAQQFPDLHSELNLSSLELGDSALYFCASSGDSLPYERETQYFGPGTRLLVL.

This clonotype was seen a few times. This sequence joins TRBV4-1 and TRBJ2-2; 11 positions match TRBD2. The CDR3 length is 17 residues. Germline V CDR1 and CDR2: MGHRA, YSYEKL. V dropped 1 base and J dropped 6; count of bases not matched to a gene: 7. The CDR3 DNA sequence: TGCGCCAGCAGCCAAGTGGTAGCGGGAGGGCCGGCCGGGGAGCTGTTTTTT. Its translation: CASSQVVAGGPAGELFF.

A note on this clonotype: A much more abundant neighbour one base away suggests this may be a read error. The chain couples TRBV25-1 to TRBJ2-2; TRBD2 might be the D (7 bases). There are 17 residues in the CDR3. Germline V CDR1 and CDR2: MGHDK, SYGVNS. Trimming left V 5 bases short and J 1 base short, with 17 bases between. CDR3 protein: CASSMQGRVLNTGELFF. Here the CDR3 DNA reads TGTGCCAGCAGTATGCAGGGGAGGGTTTTGAACACCGGGGAGCTGTTTTTT. The variable domain in full, completed from reference TRBV25-1 and TRBJ2-2, reads EADIYQTPRYLVIGTGKKITLECSQTMGHDKMYWYQQDPGMELHLIHYSYGVNSTEKGDLSSESTVSRIRTEHFPLTLESARPSHTSQYLCASSMQGRVLNTGELFFGEGSRLTVL.